The clone carrying this T cell receptor (beta chain) was detected many times. CDR1 and CDR2 from the germline V gene are SGHRS and YFSETQ. Trimming removed 2 bases from V and 5 bases from J; junction bases left unmatched: 5. This CDR3 is 15 amino acids long. TCRdb itself ran the reads through MiXCR, one entry per CDR3 protein. Counted here are hundreds of thousands of distinct CDR3 sequences, about 9.1% occurring once; the ten biggest clones make up around 2.5%. The data were taken from a study of T cell repertoires in cytomegalovirus infection. The source material was PBMCs. This clonotype was sampled from a human donor in good health (CMV status not recorded). Some clones in this sample may be carry-over from other donors' samples. The J gene is TRBJ2-1, the V gene TRBV5-1; 9 nucleotides align to TRBD2. CDR3 protein: CASSLLGLAHNEQFF. In DNA, the CDR3 is TGCGCCAGCAGCTTATTGGGACTAGCCCACAATGAGCAGTTCTTC.